The 16 T cell receptor beta chains reported below all come from one sample, sequenced in a study of T cell clusters in autoimmune cytopenias. TRB amplification used approximately 250 ng of peripheral blood genomic DNA. TRB was amplified by touch-down multiplex PCR, primer pools A and B combined. Following a re-call of the multiplex PCR reads, TCRdb has one entry per CDR3 protein and lacks DNA. The sample table sets out more than 4,500 distinct CDR3 sequences. Sequencing was performed on peripheral blood. Every receptor here comes from a human donor with an autoimmune cytopenia or autoimmune hepatitis (not recorded which).

The chain carries TRBV20-1 and TRBJ1-6. From germline, CDR1 is DFQATT and CDR2 SNEGSKA (reference sequence). This CDR3 has 15 amino acids. The CDR3 sequence is CSARQATSYNSPLHF.

This clonotype registers medium-sized by frequency. CDR3 loop: CASSWTSGSPYNEQFF. The chain carries TRBV6-5 and TRBJ2-1; no DNA is available, so the TRBD2 call from TCRdb remains unchecked. Germline V gives CDR1 MNHEY, CDR2 SVGAGI. The CDR3 is 16 residues long.

The chain joins TRBV19 to TRBJ1-6. CDR1 LNHDA and CDR2 SQIVND come from the germline V gene (reference sequence). The CDR3 extends over 14 amino acids. CDR3 region: CASRQASGGSPLHF.

This clonotype is classed as medium-sized (0.01 to 0.1%) by frequency. The J gene is TRBJ2-5, the V gene TRBV5-6; the TCRdb D gene call, TRBD1, has no DNA to confirm it. The CDR3 is made up of 14 amino acids. Germline CDR1 reads SGHDT; CDR2 reads YYEEEE. The CDR3 sequence: CASTRQGVQETQYF.

According to its frequency, this clonotype is medium-sized. V usage is TRBV30 and J usage is TRBJ1-5; TCRdb indicates TRBD1, and absent DNA this call remains unverified. The CDR3 extends over 15 amino acids. CDR1 GTSNPN and CDR2 SVGIG come from the germline V gene (reference sequence). CDR3 protein: CAWSGDRAISQPQHF.

This clonotype counts as medium-sized by frequency. This sequence joins TRBV18 and TRBJ2-3; without DNA, the TCRdb call of TRBD2 cannot be checked. The CDR3 contains 14 residues. CDR1 and CDR2 (germline): KGHSH, LQKENI. CDR3 sequence reads: CASSPLAVTDTQYF.

This clonotype is classed as medium-sized by frequency. The gene calls are TRBV19 and TRBJ2-7. The CDR3 totals 14 residues. Germline V gives CDR1 LNHDA, CDR2 SQIVND (reference sequence). CDR3 in amino acids: CASSMVYRDYEQYF.

The chain combines TRBV14 with TRBJ1-2; the TRBD1 assignment by TCRdb is unverifiable without DNA. Germline V CDR1 and CDR2: SGHDN, FVKESK. This CDR3 is built from 12 residues. This chain's CDR3 is CASRGTGGAYTF.

This clonotype is classed as medium-sized by frequency. The V gene is TRBV19, the J gene TRBJ2-1. Germline values: CDR1 LNHDA, CDR2 SQIVND (reference sequence). The CDR3 extends over 12 amino acids. The CDR3 reads CASSRTLNEQFF.

Considering frequency, this clonotype is medium-sized. The V gene is TRBV7-9, the J gene TRBJ1-1. Germline values: CDR1 SEHNR, CDR2 FQNEAQ (reference sequence). This CDR3 contains 15 residues. The CDR3 is CASSLGSGMNTEAFF.

CDR3 protein: CASGPGRTDTQYF. This chain connects TRBV5-5 to TRBJ2-3; TCRdb returns TRBD1, unconfirmable since there is no DNA. The CDR3 has 13 residues. CDR1 and CDR2 from the germline V gene are SGHKS and YYEKEE (reference sequence).

This clonotype registers medium-sized by frequency. The chain combines TRBV24-1 with TRBJ2-1; TCRdb's D call of TRBD1 is untestable without DNA. Germline CDR1 KGHDR, CDR2 SFDVKD. The CDR3 runs to 16 residues. This CDR3 is CATSDFLRPSTDEQFF.

This clonotype is identified as medium-sized from frequency. The chain is built from TRBV6-5 and TRBJ2-7; TCRdb returns TRBD2, unconfirmable since there is no DNA. This CDR3 comprises 15 residues. Germline CDR1 MNHEY, CDR2 SVGAGI. The CDR3 protein is CASSRTSGSYYEQYF.

This clonotype is deemed medium-sized by its frequency. The chain combines TRBV6-2 or TRBV6-3 with TRBJ2-2; TCRdb outputs TRBD1, but without DNA this stays unchecked. The germline V gene has CDR1 MNHEY and CDR2 SVGEGT. The CDR3 covers 17 residues. CDR3 sequence: CASSPYATGANTGELFF.

By frequency, this clonotype is medium-sized. V gene TRBV7-6 combines with J gene TRBJ2-3; TCRdb names TRBD2, which stays unverified in the absence of DNA. The CDR3 totals 16 residues. In germline, CDR1 is SGHVS, CDR2 FNYEAQ. This CDR3 reads CASSLETSGGTDTQYF. The full variable domain, rest sourced from reference TRBV7-6 and TRBJ2-3, is GAGVSQSPRYKVTKRGQDVALRCDPISGHVSLYWYRQALGQGPEFLTYFNYEAQQDKSGLPNDRFSAERPEGSISTLTIQRTEQRDSAMYRCASSLETSGGTDTQYFGPGTRLTVL.

This rearrangement joins TRBV27 to TRBJ1-5; TCRdb designates TRBD1, a call that cannot be tested without DNA. The CDR3 contains 14 residues. Germline loops: CDR1 MNHEY, CDR2 SMNVEV (reference sequence). The CDR3 here is CASRLGQSNQPQHF.